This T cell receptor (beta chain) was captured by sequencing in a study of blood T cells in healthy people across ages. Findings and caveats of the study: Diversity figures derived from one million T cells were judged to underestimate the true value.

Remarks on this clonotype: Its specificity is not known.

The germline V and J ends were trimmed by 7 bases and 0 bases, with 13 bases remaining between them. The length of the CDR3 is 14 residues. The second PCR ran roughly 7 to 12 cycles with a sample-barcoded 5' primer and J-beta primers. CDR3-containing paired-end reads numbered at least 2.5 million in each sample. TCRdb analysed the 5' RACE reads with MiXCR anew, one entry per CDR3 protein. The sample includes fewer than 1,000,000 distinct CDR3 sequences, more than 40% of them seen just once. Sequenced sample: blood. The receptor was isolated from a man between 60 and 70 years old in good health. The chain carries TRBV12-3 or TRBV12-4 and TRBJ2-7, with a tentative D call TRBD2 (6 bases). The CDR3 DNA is TGTGCCAGCAATCACGGGGGAAGCTCCTACGAGCAGTACTTC. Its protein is CASNHGGSSYEQYF.